This passage covers 5 T cell receptor beta chains from one sample sequenced in a study of siplizumab effects on memory and regulatory T cells. Only in-frame clones appear in the TCRdb table, and some are missing; sequencing was by immunoSEQ multiplex PCR. The repertoire includes 70,000 or so clones, roughly 89% of them detected once, and about 27% sits in the top ten. Material: CD8+ T cells sorted from blood. The receptors stem from a human donor in good health.

The chain employs TRBV4-1 and TRBJ1-2; 10 positions match TRBD1. Germline lookup yields CDR1 MGHRA and CDR2 YSYEKL. The CDR3 consists of 15 residues. Trimming took 1 base from V and 6 from J; bases not matched to a gene: 5. The CDR3 coding sequence is TGCGCCAGCAGCCAAGGGGACAGGGGAGGCGATGGCTACACCTTC. This codes for CASSQGDRGGDGYTF.

This chain links TRBV7-9 with TRBJ2-7; 7 bases align to TRBD1. The CDR3 extends over 14 amino acids. The trim removed 5 bases at V and 2 bases at J, leaving 6 bases unmatched. Germline V gene lookup returns CDR1 SEHNR and CDR2 FQNEAQ (reference sequence). The CDR3 sequence: CASSRRDRPYEQYF. In DNA, the CDR3 is TGTGCCAGCAGCCGAAGGGACAGACCCTACGAGCAGTACTTC.

The V and J genes are TRBV27 and TRBJ2-7, with D uncertain. V was trimmed by 3 bases and J by 3 bases, leaving 9 bases between them. The CDR3 totals 13 residues. Germline values: CDR1 MNHEY, CDR2 SMNVEV (reference sequence). Here the CDR3 reads CASSLSFGYEQYF. CDR3 DNA sequence: TGTGCCAGCAGTTTGTCGTTTGGCTACGAGCAGTACTTC.

This chain uses TRBV29-1 with TRBJ2-1; D unclear. CDR1 and CDR2 from the germline V gene are SQVTM and ANQGSEA. The ends were cut back, 4 bases at V and 9 bases at J, with 25 bases in the middle. This CDR3 is built from 16 residues. The chain's CDR3 is CSVVSFSRTPSGEQFF. The CDR3, as DNA: TGCAGCGTTGTTAGCTTTTCTAGGACCCCTTCGGGTGAGCAGTTCTTC.

This chain connects TRBV5-4 to TRBJ2-5; 8 nucleotides agree with TRBD2. The J call is doubtful: the DNA matches TRBJ2-7 better. CDR1 and CDR2 (germline): SGHNT, YYREEE (reference sequence). This CDR3 comprises 15 residues. The chain's CDR3 is CASSLGGLEAYEQYF. Here the CDR3 DNA reads TGTGCCAGCAGCTTGGGGGGACTAGAAGCCTACGAGCAGTACTTC.